This T cell receptor (beta chain) is from a study of beta chain features in type 1 diabetes. Reverse transcription of all isolated RNA meant that expressed TCRB transcripts were sequenced. This table comes from immunoSEQ multiplex PCR, and its TCRdb copy is limited to in-frame clones, with some not included. The table includes about 290,000 clones, about 8.5% detected once. The CDR3 is made up of 17 amino acids. Germline V gene data show CDR1 as LNHDA and CDR2 as SQIVND (reference sequence). Trimming at V came to 6 bases and at J to 3 bases, leaving 13 bases not matched to a gene. The sequencing input was central memory CD4+ T cells from blood. This clonotype was obtained from a young woman in good health. V usage is TRBV19 and J usage is TRBJ1-5, with 8 nucleotides matching TRBD1. Here the CDR3 DNA reads TGTGCCAGTAGCTCCGGGGCAGGGGGCTTATACAATCAGCCCCAGCATTTT. This sequence encodes CASSSGAGGLYNQPQHF.